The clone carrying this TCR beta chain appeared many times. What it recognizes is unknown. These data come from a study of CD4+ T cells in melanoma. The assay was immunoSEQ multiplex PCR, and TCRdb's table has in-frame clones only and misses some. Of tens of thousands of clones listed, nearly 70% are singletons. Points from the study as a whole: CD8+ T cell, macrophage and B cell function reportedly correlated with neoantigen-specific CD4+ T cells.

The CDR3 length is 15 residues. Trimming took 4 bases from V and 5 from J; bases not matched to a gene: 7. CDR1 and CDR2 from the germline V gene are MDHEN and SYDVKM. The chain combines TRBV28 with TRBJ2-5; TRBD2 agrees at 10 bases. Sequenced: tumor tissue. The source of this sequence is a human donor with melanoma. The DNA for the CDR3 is TGTGCCAGCAGTTCGGTAGCGGGGGGAGGCGAGACCCAGTACTTC. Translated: CASSSVAGGGETQYF.